Reported below is one T cell receptor (beta chain). Its specificity is not known. Bulk TCR libraries were made with methods that had been previously described and with listed TCR primers. TCRdb reprocessed the PCR reads with MiXCR, giving one entry per CDR3 protein. Seen here are just under 650,000 distinct CDR3 sequences, 20% observed once, and the top ten hold roughly 0.83%. From around 20,000 to 1,000,000 sorted cells, naive CD8 libraries were generated with 10%, 30% or 50% RNA. This specimen comes from a study of molecular identifiers for immune sequencing clone quantification. Study results and caveats: Reports indicate spiked Jurkat TCR RNA from one cell could be found among around 1 million naive cells. A shared barcode on identical TCR molecules could lead to underestimated sizes for highly expanded clones.

Trimming stripped 5 bases from V and 1 base from J, with 12 bases between. Germline V CDR1 and CDR2: SGHTA, FQGNSA. This CDR3 has 15 amino acids. This TCR was sampled from a human donor in good health. Some libraries in this study had Jurkat cell RNA spiked in. The rearrangement links TRBV7-2 to TRBJ2-1; a possible D gene is TRBD2 (5 bases). The sample taken for sequencing was naive CD8+ T cells from blood, with Jurkat cell RNA spiked in. Subset indicated: FACS-sorted CD8+CD4-CCR7+CD45RA+ naive T cells. The CDR3 here is CASSLSEFSYNEQFF. CDR3 DNA sequence: TGTGCCAGCAGCCTTAGCGAATTTTCCTACAATGAGCAGTTCTTC.